The 8 T cell receptor beta chains listed next were all sequenced from one sample in a study of vaccination and CD4 T cells after COVID-19. Treatment of the sample: approximately 9-day PBMC culture with coronavirus spike peptide pools or control peptides (ViraFEST assay). Their target antigens are unknown. Cultured CD4+ T cell DNA was sequenced using the Oncomine TCR Beta short-read assay. TCRdb re-called the PCR reads through MiXCR, storing one row per CDR3 protein. Of 15,000 to 20,000 distinct CDR3 sequences detected, about 32% appear once; the ten largest clones hold approximately 17%. The material sequenced was cultured CD4+ T cells from blood. The receptor set was obtained from a human donor with COVID-19.

V is TRBV25-1 and J is TRBJ2-6, with 9 bases identical to TRBD2. Germline loops: CDR1 MGHDK, CDR2 SYGVNS. The trim removed 3 bases at V and 0 bases at J, leaving 3 bases unmatched. This CDR3 contains 17 residues. For the CDR3, the DNA is TGTGCCAGCAGTGACCGGCGGGGGGGCTCTGGGGCCAACGTCCTGACTTTC. It yields the protein CASSDRRGGSGANVLTF. The whole variable domain, remainder taken from reference TRBV25-1 and TRBJ2-6, is EADIYQTPRYLVIGTGKKITLECSQTMGHDKMYWYQQDPGMELHLIHYSYGVNSTEKGDLSSESTVSRIRTEHFPLTLESARPSHTSQYLCASSDRRGGSGANVLTFGAGSRLTVL.

A few counts support this clonotype. This rearrangement joins TRBV27 to TRBJ2-7; D is perhaps TRBD1 (5 bases). Germline V gene lookup returns CDR1 MNHEY and CDR2 SMNVEV (reference sequence). The CDR3 contains 20 residues. Between the trimmed V and J ends, which lost 2 bases and 7 bases, there was a span of 33 bases. The CDR3 DNA reads as TGTGCCAGCAGTTTACGCCGCGGTGGCAGGGTAGTCTCTGGACCGTGGGAGCAGTACTTC. It encodes CASSLRRGGRVVSGPWEQYF.

This clonotype has a handful of counts. The CDR3 loop reads CSASGLAGYETQYF. CDR3 in DNA: TGCAGTGCCTCCGGACTAGCGGGGTATGAGACCCAGTACTTC. The chain is built from TRBV20-1 and TRBJ2-5; 12 bases line up with TRBD2. The CDR3 covers 14 residues. The germline gives CDR1 DFQATT, CDR2 SNEGSKA (reference sequence). V lost 6 bases and J lost 5; bases outside the gene matches: 7.

The chain recombines TRBV19 with TRBJ1-5; D gene unclear. The CDR3 length is 14 residues. V dropped 2 bases and J dropped 6 bases, with 11 bases sitting between them. CDR1 and CDR2 from the germline V gene are LNHDA and SQIVND (reference sequence). The CDR3 region is CASSIRPPGQPQHF. In DNA, the CDR3 is TGTGCCAGTAGTATAAGACCGCCCGGTCAGCCCCAGCATTTT. The full variable domain, its missing parts supplied by reference TRBV19 and TRBJ1-5, is DGGITQSPKYLFRKEGQNVTLSCEQNLNHDAMYWYRQDPGQGLRLIYYSQIVNDFQKGDIAEGYSVSREKKESFPLTVTSAQKNPTAFYLCASSIRPPGQPQHFGDGTRLSIL.

This clonotype has a handful of counts. The V gene is TRBV19, the J gene TRBJ2-2; 7 nucleotides align to TRBD2. Looked up from germline, CDR1 is LNHDA and CDR2 is SQIVND (reference sequence). Trimming at V came to 3 bases and at J to 4 bases, leaving 2 bases not matched to a gene. This CDR3 contains 14 residues. The CDR3 reads CASSMGLTTGELFF. The CDR3 bases are TGTGCCAGTAGTATGGGACTAACCACCGGGGAGCTGTTTTTT.

This chain joins TRBV20-1 and TRBJ2-2; TRBD1 agrees at 8 bases. Trimming at V came to 6 bases and at J to 6 bases, leaving 6 bases not matched to a gene. CDR1 is DFQATT, CDR2 SNEGSKA, per germline (reference sequence). The CDR3 is made up of 13 amino acids. For the CDR3, the DNA is TGCAGTGCCGAGGACAGGGCGGCCGGGGAGCTGTTTTTT. Translated: CSAEDRAAGELFF.

Only a few counts were recorded for this clonotype. The rearrangement links TRBV27 to TRBJ1-5, with no clear D. The germline V gene has CDR1 MNHEY and CDR2 SMNVEV (reference sequence). The V and J ends lost 0 bases and 4 bases respectively, with 4 bases between them. The CDR3 spans 13 residues. The chain's CDR3 is CASSLSQNQPQHF. The CDR3 nucleotides read TGTGCCAGCAGTTTATCGCAAAATCAGCCCCAGCATTTT.

This sequence joins TRBV20-1 and TRBJ2-7; D unclear. This CDR3 comprises 13 residues. CDR1 and CDR2 from the germline V gene are DFQATT and SNEGSKA (reference sequence). V dropped 3 bases and J dropped 3 bases, with 12 bases sitting between them. The CDR3 DNA reads as TGCAGTGCTAGTCTAGGTCCAAGCTACGAGCAGTACTTC. Protein product: CSASLGPSYEQYF.